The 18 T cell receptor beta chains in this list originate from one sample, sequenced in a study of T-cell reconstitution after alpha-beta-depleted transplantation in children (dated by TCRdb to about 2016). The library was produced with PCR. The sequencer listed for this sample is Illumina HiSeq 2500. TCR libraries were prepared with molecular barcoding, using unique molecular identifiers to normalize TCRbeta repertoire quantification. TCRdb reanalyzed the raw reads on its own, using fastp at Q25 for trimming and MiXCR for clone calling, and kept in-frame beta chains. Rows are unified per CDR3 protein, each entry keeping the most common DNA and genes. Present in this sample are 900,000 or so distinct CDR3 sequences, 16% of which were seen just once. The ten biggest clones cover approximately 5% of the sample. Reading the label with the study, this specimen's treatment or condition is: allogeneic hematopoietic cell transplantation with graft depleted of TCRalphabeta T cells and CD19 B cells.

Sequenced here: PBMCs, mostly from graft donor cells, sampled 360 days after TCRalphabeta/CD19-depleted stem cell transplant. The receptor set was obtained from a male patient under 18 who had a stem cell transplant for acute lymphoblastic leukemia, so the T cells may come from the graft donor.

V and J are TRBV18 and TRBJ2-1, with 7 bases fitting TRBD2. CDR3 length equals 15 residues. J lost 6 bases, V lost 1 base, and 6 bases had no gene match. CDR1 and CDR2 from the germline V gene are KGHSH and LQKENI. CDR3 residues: CASSPRSGDVNEQFF. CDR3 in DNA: TGTGCCAGCTCACCACGAAGCGGGGACGTCAATGAGCAGTTCTTC.

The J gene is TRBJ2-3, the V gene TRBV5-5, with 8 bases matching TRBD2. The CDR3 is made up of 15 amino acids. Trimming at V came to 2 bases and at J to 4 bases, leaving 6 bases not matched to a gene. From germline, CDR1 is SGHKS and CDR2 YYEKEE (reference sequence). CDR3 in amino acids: CASSFGTSSSDTQYF. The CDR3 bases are TGTGCCAGCAGCTTCGGGACTAGTAGCTCAGATACGCAGTATTTT.

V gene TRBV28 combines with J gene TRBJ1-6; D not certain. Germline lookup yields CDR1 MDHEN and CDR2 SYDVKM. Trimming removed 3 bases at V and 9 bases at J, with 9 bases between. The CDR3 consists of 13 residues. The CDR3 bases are TGTGCCAGCAGTTTTCGATTGGCTTCACCCCTCCACTTT. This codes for CASSFRLASPLHF.

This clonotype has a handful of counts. The CDR3 is CASSQVMGEQYF. The CDR3 region has the DNA TGTGCCAGCAGCCAAGTTATGGGGGAGCAGTACTTC. This sequence joins TRBV3-1 and TRBJ2-7, with D unclear. V was pared by 1 base and J by 7 bases, with 8 bases between. Per germline, CDR1 LGHDT and CDR2 YNNKEL (reference sequence). The CDR3 consists of 12 residues.

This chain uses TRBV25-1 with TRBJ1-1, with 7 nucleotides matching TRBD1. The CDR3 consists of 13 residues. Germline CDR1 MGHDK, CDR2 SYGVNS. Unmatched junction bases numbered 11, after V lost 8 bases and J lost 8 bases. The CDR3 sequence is CASGPRQGKEAFF. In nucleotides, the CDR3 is TGTGCCAGCGGCCCGAGACAGGGTAAAGAAGCTTTCTTT. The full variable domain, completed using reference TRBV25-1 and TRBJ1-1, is EADIYQTPRYLVIGTGKKITLECSQTMGHDKMYWYQQDPGMELHLIHYSYGVNSTEKGDLSSESTVSRIRTEHFPLTLESARPSHTSQYLCASGPRQGKEAFFGQGTRLTVV.

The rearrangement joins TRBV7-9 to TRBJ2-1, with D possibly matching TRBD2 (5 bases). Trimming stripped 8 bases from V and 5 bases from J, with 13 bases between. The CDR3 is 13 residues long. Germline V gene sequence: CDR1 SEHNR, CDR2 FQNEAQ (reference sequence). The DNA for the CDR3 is TGTGCCAGCTATATCGGGGAAGACAATGAGCAGTTCTTC. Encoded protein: CASYIGEDNEQFF. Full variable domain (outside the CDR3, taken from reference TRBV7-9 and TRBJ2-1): DTGVSQNPRHKITKRGQNVTFRCDPISEHNRLYWYRQTLGQGPEFLTYFQNEAQLEKSRLLSDRFSAERPKGSFSTLEIQRTEQGDSAMYLCASYIGEDNEQFFGPGTRLTVL.

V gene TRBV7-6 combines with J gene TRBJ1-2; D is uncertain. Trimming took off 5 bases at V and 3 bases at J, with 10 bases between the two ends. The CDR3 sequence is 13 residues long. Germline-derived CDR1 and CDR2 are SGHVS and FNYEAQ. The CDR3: CASSPPGYYGYTF. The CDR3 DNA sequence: TGTGCCAGCAGCCCTCCCGGGTACTATGGCTACACCTTC.

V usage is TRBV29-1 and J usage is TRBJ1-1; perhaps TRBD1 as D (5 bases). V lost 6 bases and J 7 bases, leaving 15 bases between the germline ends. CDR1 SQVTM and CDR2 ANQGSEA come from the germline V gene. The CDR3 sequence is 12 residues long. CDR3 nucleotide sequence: TGCAGCGTCGGGGACCGGATAAATGAAGCTTTCTTT. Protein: CSVGDRINEAFF.

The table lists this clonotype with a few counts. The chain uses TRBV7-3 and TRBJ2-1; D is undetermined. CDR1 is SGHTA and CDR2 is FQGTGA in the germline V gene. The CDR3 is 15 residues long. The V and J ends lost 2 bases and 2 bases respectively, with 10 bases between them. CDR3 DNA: TGTGCCAGCAGCTTAGTACCATTGGCCTACAATGAGCAGTTCTTC. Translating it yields CASSLVPLAYNEQFF.

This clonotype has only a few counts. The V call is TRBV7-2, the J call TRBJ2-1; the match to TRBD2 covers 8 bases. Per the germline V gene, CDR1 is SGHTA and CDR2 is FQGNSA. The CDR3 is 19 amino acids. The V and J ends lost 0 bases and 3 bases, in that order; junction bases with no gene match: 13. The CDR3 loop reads CASSLARRGREGRYNEQFF. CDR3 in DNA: TGTGCCAGCAGCTTAGCACGGAGAGGCCGGGAGGGCCGCTACAATGAGCAGTTCTTC.

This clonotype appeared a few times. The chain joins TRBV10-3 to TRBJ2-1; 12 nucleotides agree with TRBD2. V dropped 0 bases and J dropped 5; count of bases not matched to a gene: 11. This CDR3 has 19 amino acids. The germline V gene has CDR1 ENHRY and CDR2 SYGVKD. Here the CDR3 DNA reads TGTGCCATCAGTGAGTCGGTGGGGTCTAGCGGGAGGGTCGACAATGAGCAGTTCTTC. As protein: CAISESVGSSGRVDNEQFF.

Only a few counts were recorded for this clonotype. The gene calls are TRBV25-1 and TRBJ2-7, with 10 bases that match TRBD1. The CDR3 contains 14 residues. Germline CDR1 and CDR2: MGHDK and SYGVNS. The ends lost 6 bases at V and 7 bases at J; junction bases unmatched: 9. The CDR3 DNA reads TGTGCCAGCAGGTACCGACAGGGGGCGAGTGAGCAGTACTTC. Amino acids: CASRYRQGASEQYF.

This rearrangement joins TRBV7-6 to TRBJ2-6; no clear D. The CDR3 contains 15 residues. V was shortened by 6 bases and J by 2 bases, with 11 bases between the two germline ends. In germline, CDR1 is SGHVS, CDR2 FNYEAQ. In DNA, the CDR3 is TGTGCCAGCAGTCGTTTCACAGCTGGGGCCAACGTCCTGACTTTC. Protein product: CASSRFTAGANVLTF.

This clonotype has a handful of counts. In DNA form, the CDR3 reads TGCGCCAGCAGTAAAGGACAGGGGCCTGTCGAGCAGTACTTC. Translation: CASSKGQGPVEQYF. The chain recombines TRBV5-1 with TRBJ2-7, with 9 positions matching TRBD1. CDR3 length: 14 residues. J lost 6 bases, V lost 5 bases, and 9 bases had no gene match. Germline values: CDR1 SGHRS, CDR2 YFSETQ.

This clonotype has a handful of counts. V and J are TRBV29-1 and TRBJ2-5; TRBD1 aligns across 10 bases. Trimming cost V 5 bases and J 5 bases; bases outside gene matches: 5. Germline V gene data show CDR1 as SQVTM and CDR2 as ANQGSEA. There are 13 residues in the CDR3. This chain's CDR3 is CSVRQGASETQYF. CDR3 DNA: TGCAGCGTTCGACAGGGGGCGTCTGAGACCCAGTACTTC.

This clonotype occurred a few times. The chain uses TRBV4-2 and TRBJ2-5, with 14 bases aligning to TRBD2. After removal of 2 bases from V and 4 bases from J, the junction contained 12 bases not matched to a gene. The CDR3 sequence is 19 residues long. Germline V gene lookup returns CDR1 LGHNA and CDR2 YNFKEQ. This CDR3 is CASSQSIGLAGGVTETQYF. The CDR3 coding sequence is TGTGCCAGCAGCCAAAGTATCGGACTAGCGGGAGGAGTTACAGAGACCCAGTACTTC.

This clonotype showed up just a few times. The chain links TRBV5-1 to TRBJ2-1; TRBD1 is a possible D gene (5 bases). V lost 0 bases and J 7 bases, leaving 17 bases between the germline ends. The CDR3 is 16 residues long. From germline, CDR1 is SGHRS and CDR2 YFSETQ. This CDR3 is CASSLAPTTAQNEQFF. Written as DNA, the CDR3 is TGCGCCAGCAGCTTGGCACCGACGACAGCACAAAATGAGCAGTTCTTC.

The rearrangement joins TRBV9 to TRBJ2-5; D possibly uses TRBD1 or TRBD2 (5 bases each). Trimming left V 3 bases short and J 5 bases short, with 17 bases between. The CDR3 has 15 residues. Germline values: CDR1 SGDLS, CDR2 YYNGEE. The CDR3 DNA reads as TGTGCCAGCAGCGCCGGGTCAGCGGCAGGGGAGACCCAGTACTTC. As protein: CASSAGSAAGETQYF.